What follows are 7 T cell receptor beta chains derived from one specimen sequenced in a study of immune evolution from preneoplasia to lung adenocarcinoma. The table came from immunoSEQ multiplex PCR; TCRdb's copy has only in-frame clones and leaves some out. The sample yields 3,700 or so clones, around 86% seen once. Sequences were obtained from FFPE minimally invasive lung adenocarcinoma tissue. These receptors were obtained from a donor aged 70 or over with lung adenocarcinoma.

The chain links TRBV19 to TRBJ2-5; 9 nucleotides line up with TRBD1. There are 14 residues in the CDR3. After removal of 10 bases from V and 5 bases from J, the junction contained 11 bases not matched to a gene. CDR1 LNHDA and CDR2 SQIVND come from the germline V gene (reference sequence). CDR3 in amino acids: CATTTGTGTETQYF. The CDR3 DNA is TGTGCCACCACAACCGGGACAGGGACGGAGACCCAGTACTTC.

CDR3 nucleotide sequence: TGTGCCAGCAGCTTTGAGGGACAGATAGGGGCTGAAGCTTTCTTT. Translating gives CASSFEGQIGAEAFF. This rearrangement joins TRBV7-8 to TRBJ1-1, with TRBD1 matching over 7 bases. V was clipped by 3 bases and J by 6 bases; unmatched bases: 10. There are 15 residues in the CDR3. CDR1 and CDR2 from the germline V gene are SGHVS and FQNEAQ.

The chain uses TRBV28 and TRBJ2-3; 13 bases align to TRBD2. With V trimmed by 6 bases and J by 8 bases, 11 bases remained unmatched. The germline CDR1 and CDR2 sequences are MDHEN and SYDVKM. CDR3 length: 16 residues. The CDR3 loop is CASSPPLLAGGGTQYF. The DNA of the CDR3 is TGTGCCAGCAGCCCACCCCTACTAGCGGGAGGGGGTACGCAGTATTTT.

This sequence joins TRBV5-5 and TRBJ1-2; 8 bases map to TRBD1. This CDR3 has 14 amino acids. The junction had 5 bases not matched to a gene; V was cut back by 3 bases and J by 4 bases. Germline V gives CDR1 SGHKS, CDR2 YYEKEE (reference sequence). The CDR3 loop is CASSSRTGTYGYTF. In nucleotides, the CDR3 is TGTGCCAGCAGCTCCCGGACAGGGACCTATGGCTACACCTTC.

This clone appeared a single time. This chain uses TRBV5-8 with TRBJ1-1, with D tentatively TRBD1 (6 bases). With 1 base removed from V and 8 bases from J, the gap between germline ends came to 18 bases. Germline values: CDR1 SGHTS, CDR2 YDEGEE. The CDR3 contains 15 residues. In nucleotides, the CDR3 is TGTGCCAGCAGCTTGCTTAACGACGGACAGCGAGAAGCTTTCTTT. Encoded protein: CASSLLNDGQREAFF. The full variable domain, completed using reference TRBV5-8 and TRBJ1-1, is EAGVTQSPTHLIKTRGQQATLRCSPISGHTSVYWYQQALGLGLQFLLWYDEGEERNRGNFPPRFSGRQFPNYSSELNVNALELEDSALYLCASSLLNDGQREAFFGQGTRLTVV.

The V call is TRBV6-1, the J call TRBJ2-7, with 11 nucleotides matching TRBD2. The CDR3 has 15 residues. In germline, CDR1 is MNHNS, CDR2 SASEGT. Trimming took 6 bases from V and 0 from J; bases not matched to a gene: 4. CDR3 sequence (DNA): TGTGCCAGCAGCACCGGACTAGCGGGCTCCTACGAGCAGTACTTC. This encodes CASSTGLAGSYEQYF.

This chain uses TRBV5-1 with TRBJ2-4; tentatively, D is TRBD1 or TRBD2 (6 bases each). CDR3 size: 14 residues. The V gene lost 0 bases and the J gene lost 8 bases, with 12 bases spanning the gap. Per germline, CDR1 SGHRS and CDR2 YFSETQ. The CDR3 DNA follows: TGCGCCAGCAGCTTGGCCGGGGGCTACGACATTCAGTACTTC. Protein product: CASSLAGGYDIQYF.